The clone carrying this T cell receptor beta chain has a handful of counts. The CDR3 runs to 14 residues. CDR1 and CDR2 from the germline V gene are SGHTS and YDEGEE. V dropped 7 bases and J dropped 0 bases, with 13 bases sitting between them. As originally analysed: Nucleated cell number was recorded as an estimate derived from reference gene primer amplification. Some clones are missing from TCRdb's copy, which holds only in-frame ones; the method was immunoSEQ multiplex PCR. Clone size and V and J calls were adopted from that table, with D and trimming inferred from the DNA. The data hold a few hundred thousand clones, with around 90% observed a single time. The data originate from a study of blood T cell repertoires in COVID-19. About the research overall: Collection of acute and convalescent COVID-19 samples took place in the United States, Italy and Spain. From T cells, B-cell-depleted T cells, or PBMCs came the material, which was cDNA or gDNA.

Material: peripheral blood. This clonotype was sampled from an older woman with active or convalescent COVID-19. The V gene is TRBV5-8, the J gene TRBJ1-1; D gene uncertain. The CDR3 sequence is CASRTRAMNTEAFF. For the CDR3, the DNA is TGTGCCAGCCGCACCCGAGCCATGAACACTGAAGCTTTCTTT.